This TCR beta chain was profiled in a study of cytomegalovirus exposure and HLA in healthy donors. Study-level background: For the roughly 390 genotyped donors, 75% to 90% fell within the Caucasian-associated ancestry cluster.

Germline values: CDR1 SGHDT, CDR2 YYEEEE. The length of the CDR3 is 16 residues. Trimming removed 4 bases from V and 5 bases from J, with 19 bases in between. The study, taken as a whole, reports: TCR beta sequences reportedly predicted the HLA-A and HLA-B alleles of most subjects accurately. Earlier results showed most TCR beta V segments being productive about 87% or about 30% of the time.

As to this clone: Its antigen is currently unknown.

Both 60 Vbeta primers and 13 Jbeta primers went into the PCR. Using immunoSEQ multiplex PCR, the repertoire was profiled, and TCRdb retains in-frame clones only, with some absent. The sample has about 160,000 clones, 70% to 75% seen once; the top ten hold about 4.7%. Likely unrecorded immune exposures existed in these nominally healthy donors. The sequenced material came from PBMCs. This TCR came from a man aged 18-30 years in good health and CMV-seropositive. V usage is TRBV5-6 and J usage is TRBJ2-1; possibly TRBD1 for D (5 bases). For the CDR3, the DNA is TGTGCCAGCAGCACACTAACGGGCCGGACACACAATGAGCAGTTCTTC. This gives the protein CASSTLTGRTHNEQFF.